The 30 T cell receptor beta chains reported below all come from one sample, sequenced in a study of T cells after yellow fever vaccination. TCRdb used MiXCR to reprocess the 5' RACE reads, holding one entry per CDR3 protein. The top ten hold approximately 23% of the sample, which has approximately 330,000 distinct CDR3 sequences, roughly 4.3% seen once. Sequenced here: PBMCs, sampled 5 days after the yellow fever booster vaccination. Every receptor here comes from a man younger than 35 who received the YFV17D yellow fever vaccine.

The sample holds a few counts of this clonotype. V gene TRBV21-1 combines with J gene TRBJ1-2; the DNA was not compared with TRBD1, the D call given in the table. TRBV21-1 has pseudogene status. The CDR3 totals 15 residues. CDR3 coding DNA: TGTGCCAGCAGCAAAAGGGGAGCCGGGACAGTTTGCTACACCTTC. It is translated as CASSKRGAGTVCYTF.

V gene TRBV14 combines with J gene TRBJ2-7, with D unresolved. Germline CDR1 SGHDN, CDR2 FVKESK. V gave up 1 base and J gave up 11 bases, with 6 bases separating them. The CDR3 has 10 amino acids. In DNA form, the CDR3 reads TGTGCCAGCAGCCAAGGGGTGGAGTACTTC. Translating gives CASSQGVEYF.

The table lists this clonotype with many counts. This chain links TRBV21-1 with TRBJ1-4; TRBD1, as called in the table, went unchecked against the DNA. TRBV21-1 is a recognized pseudogene. CDR3 length: 13 amino acids. DNA for the CDR3: TGTGCCAGCAGCAATAAGGGGTTTTGGGGACTGTTTTTT. This sequence encodes CASSNKGFWGLFF.

Ten or more counts support this clonotype. The rearrangement links TRBV5-1 to TRBJ2-3, with D tentatively TRBD1 (5 bases). V lost 2 bases and J lost 2, with 9 bases in between. The CDR3 is 14 residues long. Germline CDR1 and CDR2: SGHRS and YFSETQ. This CDR3 reads CASSLDSVTDTQYF. The CDR3 coding sequence is TGCGCCAGCAGCTTAGACAGCGTCACAGATACGCAGTATTTT.

This clonotype has ten or more counts. The V call is TRBV4-1, the J call TRBJ2-1; TRBD2 aligns across 8 bases. The CDR3 sequence is 16 residues long. The V gene's germline CDR1 is MGHRA and CDR2 YSYEKL. After removal of 1 base from V and 6 bases from J, the junction contained 8 bases not matched to a gene. The CDR3 sequence is CASSQVRSGGLNEQFF. DNA of the CDR3: TGCGCCAGCAGCCAAGTCCGCAGCGGGGGTCTCAATGAGCAGTTCTTC.

The chain carries TRBV19 and TRBJ2-1, with a weak D call TRBD2 (6 bases). The CDR3 length is 13 residues. Germline V gene lookup returns CDR1 LNHDA and CDR2 SQIVND (reference sequence). Trimming removed 0 bases from V and 14 bases from J, with 14 bases in between. CDR3 residues: CASSIDRAGSEFF. CDR3 nucleotide sequence: TGTGCCAGTAGTATAGATAGGGCGGGGTCAGAGTTCTTC.

This clonotype appeared many times. The chain couples TRBV21-1 to TRBJ2-5; whether TRBD1, the table's D call, matches the DNA was not checked. TRBV21-1 is tagged as a pseudogene. The CDR3 is 15 amino acids. The DNA of the CDR3 is TGTGCCAGCAGCAAAGGGGACAGGGGGCAAGAGACCCAGTACTTC. This encodes CASSKGDRGQETQYF.

This clonotype was detected only a few times. V usage is TRBV5-5 and J usage is TRBJ2-1; D not certain. The germline CDR1 and CDR2 sequences are SGHKS and YYEKEE (reference sequence). V gave up 0 bases and J gave up 2 bases, with 9 bases separating them. The CDR3 is 15 residues long. The DNA of the CDR3 is TGTGCCAGCAGCTTGGTACCAGGACCCTACAATGAGCAGTTCTTC. Residues: CASSLVPGPYNEQFF. Supplemented by reference TRBV5-5 and TRBJ2-1, the full variable domain reads DAGVTQSPTHLIKTRGQQVTLRCSPISGHKSVSWYQQVLGQGPQFIFQYYEKEERGRGNFPDRFSARQFPNYSSELNVNALLLGDSALYLCASSLVPGPYNEQFFGPGTRLTVL.

This clonotype has at least ten counts. V usage is TRBV5-1 and J usage is TRBJ1-3; D remains ambiguous. Germline V lookup: CDR1 SGHRS, CDR2 YFSETQ. The CDR3 is 14 residues long. The V and J ends lost 2 bases and 1 base respectively, with 7 bases between them. CDR3 nucleotides: TGCGCCAGCAGCTTAGATTTGTCTGGAAACACCATATATTTT. Protein product: CASSLDLSGNTIYF.

This clonotype was picked up a small number of times. This chain uses TRBV6-5 with TRBJ2-1, with a weak D call TRBD2 (6 bases). This CDR3 comprises 15 residues. Germline CDR1 reads MNHEY; CDR2 reads SVGAGI. Trimming left V 0 bases short and J 2 bases short, with 8 bases between. The chain's CDR3 is CASSYSPGAYNEQFF. The CDR3 DNA follows: TGTGCCAGCAGTTACTCACCGGGGGCCTACAATGAGCAGTTCTTC.

The V and J genes are TRBV7-9 and TRBJ1-2, with a possible D match to TRBD1 (6 bases). Germline V gives CDR1 SEHNR, CDR2 FQNEAQ (reference sequence). The V end lost 3 bases, the J end lost 8 bases, and 19 bases lay between the germline ends. The CDR3 contains 15 residues. The CDR3 nucleotides read TGTGCCAGCAGCTTCTTTTTTGAGGGGGATGGCGGCTACACCTTC. Its protein is CASSFFFEGDGGYTF.

The chain has TRBV10-3 and TRBJ1-2; 7 bases are a match to TRBD1. The V and J ends lost 5 bases and 8 bases, in that order; junction bases with no gene match: 11. The CDR3 has 14 residues. Germline-derived CDR1 and CDR2 are ENHRY and SYGVKD. In DNA form, the CDR3 reads TGTGCCATCAGTCCCCGACAGGGAAGGGGCGGCTACACCTTC. It translates to CAISPRQGRGGYTF.

The V and J genes are TRBV5-1 and TRBJ2-3, with unresolved D. With 0 bases removed from V and 5 bases from J, the gap between germline ends came to 7 bases. CDR3 size: 13 residues. The germline CDR1 and CDR2 sequences are SGHRS and YFSETQ. As DNA, the CDR3 is TGCGCCAGCAGCTTGGGGGGAAGAGATACGCAGTATTTT. Protein: CASSLGGRDTQYF.

This clonotype occurred a few times. The chain is built from TRBV20-1 and TRBJ2-3; possible D gene TRBD2, 5 bases. The CDR3 runs 14 residues. Germline V CDR1 and CDR2: DFQATT, SNEGSKA (reference sequence). V dropped 5 bases and J dropped 1 base, with 13 bases sitting between them. The CDR3 protein is CSAPSGIGTDTQYF. CDR3 DNA: TGCAGTGCTCCGTCGGGGATAGGCACAGATACGCAGTATTTT.

This chain links TRBV28 with TRBJ1-5; a weak D match, TRBD1 (5 bases). Germline-derived CDR1 and CDR2 are MDHEN and SYDVKM. The CDR3 covers 13 residues. Trimming removed 6 bases from V and 6 bases from J, with 12 bases in between. The CDR3 DNA follows: TGTGCCAGCAGGGAGCAGGGAGCTCAGCCCCAGCATTTT. It specifies CASREQGAQPQHF.

There are a few counts of this clonotype. V usage is TRBV5-4 and J usage is TRBJ1-1; perhaps TRBD1 as D (5 bases). This CDR3 is built from 15 residues. Trimming pared 6 bases from V and 1 base from J, leaving 16 bases between. The V gene's germline CDR1 is SGHNT and CDR2 YYREEE (reference sequence). CDR3 residues: CASTYPPGTNTEAFF. DNA of the CDR3: TGTGCCAGCACCTACCCCCCAGGGACGAACACTGAAGCTTTCTTT.

CDR3 region: CASTSLDRTDTQYF. The CDR3 DNA reads TGTGCCAGCACCTCACTAGATCGCACAGATACGCAGTATTTT. The gene calls are TRBV21-1 and TRBJ2-3; TRBD2, the D gene given by the table, was not confirmed from the DNA. TRBV21-1 is classified as a pseudogene. There are 14 residues in the CDR3.

The chain links TRBV7-2 to TRBJ1-1, with D unclear. Germline CDR1 and CDR2: SGHTA and FQGNSA. V was pared by 2 bases and J by 3 bases, with 7 bases between. This CDR3 has 13 residues. CDR3 in DNA: TGTGCCAGCAGCTTAAAGAGGGACACTGAAGCTTTCTTT. Amino acid sequence: CASSLKRDTEAFF.

This clonotype has only a few counts. The chain is built from TRBV14 and TRBJ2-5; the D gene could be TRBD1 or TRBD2 (5 bases each). Germline V gene lookup returns CDR1 SGHDN and CDR2 FVKESK. The CDR3 is 15 residues long. The V end lost 1 base, the J end lost 7 bases, and 16 bases lay between the germline ends. The CDR3 bases are TGTGCCAGCAGCCAAGGGAACCAGGGAGAAAGGACCCAGTACTTC. This translates into CASSQGNQGERTQYF.

The V call is TRBV7-8, the J call TRBJ1-2; 9 bases fit TRBD1. J gave up 5 bases and V 5 bases, and 15 bases lay outside the gene matches. This CDR3 contains 17 residues. Per the germline V gene, CDR1 is SGHVS and CDR2 is FQNEAQ. CDR3 DNA: TGTGCCAGCAGCATTAGACGCGGGACAGGGCCTTTTTATGGCTACACCTTC. As protein: CASSIRRGTGPFYGYTF.

The gene calls are TRBV4-2 and TRBJ2-3; D unresolved. Between the trimmed V and J ends, which lost 4 bases and 0 bases, there was a span of 11 bases. Germline lookup yields CDR1 LGHNA and CDR2 YNFKEQ. The CDR3 has 15 amino acids. The CDR3: CASSRPAASTDTQYF. DNA for the CDR3: TGTGCCAGCAGCCGCCCAGCAGCGAGCACAGATACGCAGTATTTT.

This clonotype was counted at least ten times. An end of the junction differs from the germline gene, which may be a read error. This chain links TRBV7-2 with TRBJ2-3; TRBD2 aligns across 9 bases. This CDR3 contains 15 residues. Per the germline V gene, CDR1 is SGHTA and CDR2 is FQGNSA. CDR3 in amino acids: CASSPGLASTDTQYF. DNA for the CDR3: TGTGCTAGCAGTCCGGGACTAGCTAGCACAGATACGCAGTATTTT.

This clonotype was seen more than once but under ten times. The chain has TRBV24-1 and TRBJ2-1, with a tentative D call TRBD1 (5 bases). CDR3 size: 16 residues. The germline V gene has CDR1 KGHDR and CDR2 SFDVKD. V was cut by 0 bases and J by 0 bases, with 8 bases left in between. The CDR3 region is CATSDLGHHSYNEQFF. CDR3 in DNA: TGTGCCACCAGTGATTTGGGACACCACTCCTACAATGAGCAGTTCTTC.

This clonotype turned up a few times. The rearrangement links TRBV7-2 to TRBJ2-1; TRBD2 matches 10 bases. This CDR3 region has 17 residues. Germline values: CDR1 SGHTA, CDR2 FQGNSA. The V segment lost 5 bases and the J segment 8 bases; nucleotides outside the gene matches: 15. CDR3 residues: CASSPGPGLAGAYEQFF. CDR3 nucleotide sequence: TGTGCCAGCAGCCCCGGTCCGGGGCTAGCGGGGGCATATGAGCAGTTCTTC. The entire variable domain, with the rest obtained from reference TRBV7-2 and TRBJ2-1, is as follows: GAGVSQSPSNKVTEKGKDVELRCDPISGHTALYWYRQSLGQGLEFLIYFQGNSAPDKSGLPSDRFSAERTGGSVSTLTIQRTQQEDSAVYLCASSPGPGLAGAYEQFFGPGTRLTVL.

This clonotype came up many times. The chain employs TRBV6-5 and TRBJ2-1, with 10 bases aligning to TRBD2. This CDR3 has 17 amino acids. Germline CDR1 is MNHEY and CDR2 is SVGAGI. J was trimmed by 2 bases and V by 2 bases; bases with no gene match: 6. The DNA for the CDR3 is TGTGCCAGCAGTTACCACTTAGCGGGGGGACCCTACAATGAGCAGTTCTTC. It is translated as CASSYHLAGGPYNEQFF.

This sequence joins TRBV18 and TRBJ1-4; D possibly corresponds to TRBD1 (5 bases). Trimming removed 6 bases at V and 8 bases at J, with 16 bases between. Germline V gene sequence: CDR1 KGHSH, CDR2 LQKENI. CDR3 length equals 14 residues. CDR3 amino acids: CASSDRQVKEKLFF. The CDR3 DNA reads as TGTGCCAGCTCCGACAGACAAGTTAAAGAAAAACTGTTTTTT.

J is TRBJ1-2 and V is TRBV7-2; TRBD1 matches 11 bases. The germline V gene encodes CDR1 SGHTA and CDR2 FQGNSA. Unmatched junction bases numbered 7, after V lost 3 bases and J lost 7 bases. This CDR3 has 15 amino acids. The CDR3, as DNA: TGTGCCAGCAGCTTTTACACGGGACAGGGGGGTGGCTACACCTTC. It yields the protein CASSFYTGQGGGYTF.

This clonotype was seen at least ten times. CDR3 sequence (DNA): TGCAGTGCTAGAGATCTGAGCGGGGGGGCCTTGGAGACCCAGTACTTC. Residues: CSARDLSGGALETQYF. This rearrangement joins TRBV20-1 to TRBJ2-5; 10 nucleotides align to TRBD2. J was trimmed by 5 bases and V by 0 bases; bases with no gene match: 9. The CDR3 has 16 residues. CDR1 is DFQATT and CDR2 is SNEGSKA in the germline V gene (reference sequence).

This sequence joins TRBV12-3 or TRBV12-4 and TRBJ1-1, with D maybe TRBD1 (6 bases). V lost 0 bases and J 1 base, leaving 18 bases between the germline ends. The CDR3 sequence is 18 residues long. In nucleotides, the CDR3 is TGTGCCAGCAGTTTAGCGCGCAGGGGTTTGGGGGGGAACACTGAAGCTTTCTTT. It specifies CASSLARRGLGGNTEAFF.

A few counts support this clonotype. J is TRBJ1-1 and V is TRBV20-1; D remains ambiguous. CDR3 size: 16 residues. The V end was cut by 0 bases, the J end by 5 bases, with 19 bases between. Germline lookup yields CDR1 DFQATT and CDR2 SNEGSKA (reference sequence). In nucleotides, the CDR3 is TGCAGTGCTAGAGATTTGGGAGGAGAGGGTAAGACTGAAGCTTTCTTT. Translating it yields CSARDLGGEGKTEAFF.